This T cell receptor (beta chain) was captured by sequencing in a study of human versus mouse CDR3 diversity and MHC coevolution. Across the study: Valid reads per sample ranged from about 0.6 x 10^7 to 1.7 x 10^7. Points from the study as a whole: On average, humans showed more CDR3 deletions and insertions than mice. Approximately 1.7 million TCR beta clonotypes were estimated for humans, the largest repertoire.

A word on this clone: What it binds is not known.

The repertoire was sequenced with immunoSEQ multiplex PCR; TCRdb's copy has only in-frame clones and lacks some. Here the sample spans 75,000 to 90,000 clones, roughly 93% being singletons. The source of this sequence is a person aged 25 to 75 in good health. The sequenced sample consisted of naive CD4+ T cells from blood. Documented subset: CD45RO-negative CD62L-positive naive CD4 T cells.

The CDR3 DNA reads as TGTGCCAGCAGCGTAGGATTGACAGCTAACTATGGCTACACCTTC. Amino acid sequence: CASSVGLTANYGYTF. The rearrangement uses TRBV9 and TRBJ1-2, with a weak D call TRBD1 (5 bases). The germline V and J ends were trimmed by 0 bases and 0 bases, with 9 bases remaining between them. Germline CDR1 is SGDLS and CDR2 is YYNGEE. The CDR3 totals 15 residues. The complete variable domain, with remaining parts taken from reference TRBV9 and TRBJ1-2, reads DSGVTQTPKHLITATGQRVTLRCSPRSGDLSVYWYQQSLDQGLQFLIQYYNGEERAKGNILERFSAQQFPDLHSELNLSSLELGDSALYFCASSVGLTANYGYTFGSGTRLTVV.